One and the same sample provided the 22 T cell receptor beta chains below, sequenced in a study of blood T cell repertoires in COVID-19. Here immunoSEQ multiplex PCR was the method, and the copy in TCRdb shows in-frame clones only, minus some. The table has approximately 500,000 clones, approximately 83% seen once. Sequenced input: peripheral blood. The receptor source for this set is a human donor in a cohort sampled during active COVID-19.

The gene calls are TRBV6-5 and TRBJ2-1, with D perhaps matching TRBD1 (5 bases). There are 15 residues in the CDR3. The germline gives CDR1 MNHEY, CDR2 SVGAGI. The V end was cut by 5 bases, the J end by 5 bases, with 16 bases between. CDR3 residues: CASSLGRATHNEQFF. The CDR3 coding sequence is TGTGCCAGCAGTCTCGGCAGGGCGACCCACAATGAGCAGTTCTTC.

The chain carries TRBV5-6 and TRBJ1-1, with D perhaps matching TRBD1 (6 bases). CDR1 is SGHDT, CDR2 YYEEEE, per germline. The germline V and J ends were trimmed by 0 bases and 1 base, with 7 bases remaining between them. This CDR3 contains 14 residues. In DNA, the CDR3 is TGTGCCAGCAGCTTGGGACAGGCGAACACTGAAGCTTTCTTT. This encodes CASSLGQANTEAFF.

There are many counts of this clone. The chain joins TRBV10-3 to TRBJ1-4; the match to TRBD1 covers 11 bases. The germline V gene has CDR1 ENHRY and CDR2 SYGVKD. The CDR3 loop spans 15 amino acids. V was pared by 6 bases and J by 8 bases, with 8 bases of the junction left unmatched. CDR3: CAISPGQGAREKLFF. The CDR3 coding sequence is TGTGCCATCAGCCCCGGACAGGGGGCCCGGGAAAAACTGTTTTTT.

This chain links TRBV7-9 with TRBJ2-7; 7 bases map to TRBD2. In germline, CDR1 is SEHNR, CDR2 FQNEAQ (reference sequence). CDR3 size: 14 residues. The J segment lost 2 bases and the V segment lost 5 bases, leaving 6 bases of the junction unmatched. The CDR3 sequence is CASSPSGLPYEQYF. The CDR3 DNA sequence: TGTGCCAGCAGCCCTAGCGGCCTTCCCTACGAGCAGTACTTC.

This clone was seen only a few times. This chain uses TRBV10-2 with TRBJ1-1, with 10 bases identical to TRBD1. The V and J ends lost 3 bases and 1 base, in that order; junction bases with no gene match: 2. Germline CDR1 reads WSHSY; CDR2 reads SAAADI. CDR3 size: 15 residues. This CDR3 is CASSERTGGNTEAFF. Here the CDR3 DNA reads TGCGCCAGCAGTGAAAGGACAGGGGGGAACACTGAAGCTTTCTTT.

CDR3 in amino acids: CASSGGTGENTEAFF. CDR3 sequence (DNA): TGTGCCAGCAGCGGTGGGACAGGGGAAAACACTGAAGCTTTCTTT. The V gene is TRBV9, the J gene TRBJ1-1; 10 bases align to TRBD1. The CDR3 covers 15 residues. Germline V gives CDR1 SGDLS, CDR2 YYNGEE. V was clipped by 3 bases and J by 2 bases; unmatched bases: 4.

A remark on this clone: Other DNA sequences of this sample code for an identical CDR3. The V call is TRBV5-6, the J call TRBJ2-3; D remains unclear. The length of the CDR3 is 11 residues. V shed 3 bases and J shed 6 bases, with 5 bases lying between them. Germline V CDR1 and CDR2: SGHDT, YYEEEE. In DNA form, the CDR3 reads TGTGCCAGCAGCTCCGTCGATACGCAGTATTTT. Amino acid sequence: CASSSVDTQYF.

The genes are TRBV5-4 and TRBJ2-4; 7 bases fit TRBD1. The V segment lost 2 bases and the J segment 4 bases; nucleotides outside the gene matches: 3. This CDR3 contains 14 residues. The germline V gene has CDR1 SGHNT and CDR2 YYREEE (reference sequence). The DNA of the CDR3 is TGTGCCAGCAGCTTACAGGGGATGAAAAACATTCAGTACTTC. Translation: CASSLQGMKNIQYF.

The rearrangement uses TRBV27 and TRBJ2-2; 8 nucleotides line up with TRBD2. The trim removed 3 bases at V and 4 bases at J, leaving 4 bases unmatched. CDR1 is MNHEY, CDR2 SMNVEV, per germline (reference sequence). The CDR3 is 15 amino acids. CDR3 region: CASSLEAGGTGELFF. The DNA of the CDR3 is TGTGCCAGCAGTTTGGAGGCGGGAGGCACCGGGGAGCTGTTTTTT.

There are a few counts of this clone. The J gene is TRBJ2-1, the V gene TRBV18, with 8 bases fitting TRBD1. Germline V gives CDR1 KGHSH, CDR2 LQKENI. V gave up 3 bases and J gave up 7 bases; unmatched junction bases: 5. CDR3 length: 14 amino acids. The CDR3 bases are TGTGCCAGCTCACCGACAGGGGTTGGGAATGAGCAGTTCTTC. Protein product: CASSPTGVGNEQFF.

DNA of the CDR3: TGTGCCAGCAGCTTACAGGGGGTGGAAGAAAAACTGTTTTTT. The encoded protein is CASSLQGVEEKLFF. This chain uses TRBV6-5 with TRBJ1-4; the match to TRBD1 covers 8 bases. The CDR3 runs to 14 residues. Germline values: CDR1 MNHEY, CDR2 SVGAGI. Trimming removed 6 bases from V and 8 bases from J; junction bases left unmatched: 8.

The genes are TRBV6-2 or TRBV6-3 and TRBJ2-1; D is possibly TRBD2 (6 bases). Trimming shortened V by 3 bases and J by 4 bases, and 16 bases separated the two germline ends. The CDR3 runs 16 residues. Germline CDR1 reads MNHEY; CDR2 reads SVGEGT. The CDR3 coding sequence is TGTGCCAGCAGTTATGCTGGGGTAGCGGTGTACAATGAGCAGTTCTTC. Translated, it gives CASSYAGVAVYNEQFF.

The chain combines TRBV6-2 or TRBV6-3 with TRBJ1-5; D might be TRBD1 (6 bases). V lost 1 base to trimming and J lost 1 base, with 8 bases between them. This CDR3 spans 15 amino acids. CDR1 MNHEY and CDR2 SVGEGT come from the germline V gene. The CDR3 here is CASSYFTGSNQPQHF. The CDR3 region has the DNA TGTGCCAGCAGTTACTTTACAGGGAGCAATCAGCCCCAGCATTTT.

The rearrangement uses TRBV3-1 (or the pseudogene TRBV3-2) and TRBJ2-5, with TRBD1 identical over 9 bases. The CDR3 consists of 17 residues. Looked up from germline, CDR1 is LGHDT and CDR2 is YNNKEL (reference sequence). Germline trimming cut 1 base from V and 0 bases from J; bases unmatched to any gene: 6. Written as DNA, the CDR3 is TGTGCCAGCAGCCAAGCAAACAGGGGGCGCAACCAAGAGACCCAGTACTTC. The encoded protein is CASSQANRGRNQETQYF.

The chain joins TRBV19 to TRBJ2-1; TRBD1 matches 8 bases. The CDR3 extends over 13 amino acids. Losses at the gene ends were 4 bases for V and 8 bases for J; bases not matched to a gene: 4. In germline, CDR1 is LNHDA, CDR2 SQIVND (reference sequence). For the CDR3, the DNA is TGTGCCAGTAGTACGGACAGGGACGATGAGCAGTTCTTC. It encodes CASSTDRDDEQFF.

CDR3 residues: CASRPGTNPGETQYF. The CDR3 DNA reads TGTGCCAGCAGACCCGGGACTAACCCCGGGGAGACCCAGTACTTC. This chain uses TRBV2 with TRBJ2-5; TRBD2 matches 7 bases. The CDR3 spans 15 residues. Germline CDR1 and CDR2: SNHLY and FYNNEI. V trimming: 6 bases; J trimming: 5 bases; junction bases outside the gene matches: 12. Full variable domain (missing parts from reference TRBV2 and TRBJ2-5): EPEVTQTPSHQVTQMGQEVILRCVPISNHLYFYWYRQILGQKVEFLVSFYNNEISEKSEIFDDQFSVERPDGSNFTLKIRSTKLEDSAMYFCASRPGTNPGETQYFGPGTRLLVL.

In DNA, the CDR3 is TGTGCCAGCAGCCCGGGACTAGCGGGGGTATACAATGAGCAGTTCTTC. Amino acid sequence: CASSPGLAGVYNEQFF. J is TRBJ2-1 and V is TRBV7-2; 14 bases are a match to TRBD2. V shed 5 bases, J shed 4 bases, and the junction held 4 bases outside the gene matches. The germline V gene encodes CDR1 SGHTA and CDR2 FQGNSA. The CDR3 has 16 residues.

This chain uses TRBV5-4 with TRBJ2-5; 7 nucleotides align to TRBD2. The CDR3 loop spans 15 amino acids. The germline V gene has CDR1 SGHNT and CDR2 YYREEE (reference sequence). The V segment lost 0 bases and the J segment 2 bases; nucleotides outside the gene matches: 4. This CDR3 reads CASSLALGGQETQYF. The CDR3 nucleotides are TGTGCCAGCAGCTTGGCCCTCGGGGGGCAAGAGACCCAGTACTTC.

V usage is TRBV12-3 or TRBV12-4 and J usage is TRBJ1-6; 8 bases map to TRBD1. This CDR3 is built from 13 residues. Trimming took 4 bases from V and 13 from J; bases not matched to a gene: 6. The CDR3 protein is CASSSGQADPLHF. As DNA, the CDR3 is TGTGCCAGCAGTTCGGGACAGGCGGACCCCCTCCACTTT.

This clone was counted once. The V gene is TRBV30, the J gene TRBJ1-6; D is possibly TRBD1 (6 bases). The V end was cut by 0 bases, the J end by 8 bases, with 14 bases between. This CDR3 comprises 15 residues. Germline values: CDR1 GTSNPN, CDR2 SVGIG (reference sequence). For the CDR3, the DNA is TGTGCCTGGAGTGTATACGGTGAGGGGGATTCACCCCTCCACTTT. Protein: CAWSVYGEGDSPLHF.

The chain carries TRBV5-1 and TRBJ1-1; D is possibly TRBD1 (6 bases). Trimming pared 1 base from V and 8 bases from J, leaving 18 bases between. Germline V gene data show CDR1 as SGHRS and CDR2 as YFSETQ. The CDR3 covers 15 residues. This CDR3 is CASSLFGRGTGEAFF. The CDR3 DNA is TGCGCCAGCAGCTTGTTTGGAAGGGGGACGGGCGAAGCTTTCTTT. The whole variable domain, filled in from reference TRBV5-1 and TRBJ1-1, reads KAGVTQTPRYLIKTRGQQVTLSCSPISGHRSVSWYQQTPGQGLQFLFEYFSETQRNKGNFPGRFSGRQFSNSRSEMNVSTLELGDSALYLCASSLFGRGTGEAFFGQGTRLTVV.

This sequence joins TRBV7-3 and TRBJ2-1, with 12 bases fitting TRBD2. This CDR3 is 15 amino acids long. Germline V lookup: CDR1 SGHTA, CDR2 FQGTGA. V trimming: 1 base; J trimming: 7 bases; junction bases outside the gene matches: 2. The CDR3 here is CASSLRLAGGNEQFF. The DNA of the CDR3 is TGTGCCAGCAGCTTAAGGCTAGCGGGAGGGAATGAGCAGTTCTTC. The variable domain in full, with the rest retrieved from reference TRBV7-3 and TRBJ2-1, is GAGVSQTPSNKVTEKGKYVELRCDPISGHTALYWYRQSLGQGPEFLIYFQGTGAADDSGLPNDRFFAVRPEGSVSTLKIQRTERGDSAVYLCASSLRLAGGNEQFFGPGTRLTVL.